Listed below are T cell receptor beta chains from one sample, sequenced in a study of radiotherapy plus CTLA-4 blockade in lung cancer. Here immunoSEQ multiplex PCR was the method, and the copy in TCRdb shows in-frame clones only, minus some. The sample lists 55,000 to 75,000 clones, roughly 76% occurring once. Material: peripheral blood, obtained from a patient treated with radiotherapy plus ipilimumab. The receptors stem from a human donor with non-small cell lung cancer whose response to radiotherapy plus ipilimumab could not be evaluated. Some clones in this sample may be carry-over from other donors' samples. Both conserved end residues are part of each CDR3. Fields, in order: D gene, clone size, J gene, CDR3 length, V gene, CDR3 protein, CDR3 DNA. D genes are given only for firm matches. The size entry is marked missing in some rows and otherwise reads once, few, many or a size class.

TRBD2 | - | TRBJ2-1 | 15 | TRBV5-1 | CASSMGLAGLNEQFF | TGCGCCAGCAGCATGGGACTAGCTGGGCTTAATGAGCAGTTCTTC
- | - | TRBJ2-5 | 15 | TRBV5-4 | CASSLWGLNRETQYF | TGTGCCAGCAGCTTGTGGGGGCTAAATCGAGAGACCCAGTACTTC
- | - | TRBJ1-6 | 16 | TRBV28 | CASSPHSGAPNSPLHF | TGTGCCAGCAGTCCCCATTCGGGAGCCCCTAATTCACCCCTCCACTTT
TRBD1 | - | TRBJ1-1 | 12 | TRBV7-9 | CASSGTGLEAFF | TGTGCCAGCAGCGGGACAGGGTTGGAAGCTTTCTTT
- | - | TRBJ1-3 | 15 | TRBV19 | CASRNLGGSGNTIYF | TGTGCCAGTCGAAACCTAGGGGGCTCTGGAAACACCATATATTTT
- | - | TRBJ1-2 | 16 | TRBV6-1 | CASSEAVLQADYGYTF | TGTGCCAGCAGTGAAGCGGTCCTCCAGGCTGACTATGGCTACACCTTC
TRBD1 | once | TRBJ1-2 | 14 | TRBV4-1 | CASSHPQGIYGYTF | TGCGCCAGCAGCCACCCACAGGGGATCTATGGCTACACCTTC
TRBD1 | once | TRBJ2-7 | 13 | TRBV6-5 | CASRGQGNYEQYF | TGTGCCAGCAGGGGACAGGGGAACTACGAGCAGTACTTC
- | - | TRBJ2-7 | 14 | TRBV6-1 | CASSVLPTWYEQYF | TGTGCCAGCAGCGTACTGCCCACTTGGTACGAGCAGTACTTC
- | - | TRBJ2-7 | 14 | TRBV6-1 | CASSEGGFLYEQYF | TGTGCCAGCAGTGAAGGAGGGTTCCTTTACGAGCAGTACTTC
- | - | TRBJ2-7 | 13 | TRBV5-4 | CASSSQGSYEQYF | TGTGCCAGCAGCAGTCAGGGTTCCTACGAGCAGTACTTC
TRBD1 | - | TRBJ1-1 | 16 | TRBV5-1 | CASSWDRGEKNTEAFF | TGCGCCAGCAGCTGGGACAGGGGGGAAAAAAACACTGAAGCTTTCTTT
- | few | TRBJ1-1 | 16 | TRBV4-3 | CASSLSRGTPNTEAFF | TGCGCCAGCAGCCTTTCTCGGGGGACCCCTAACACTGAAGCTTTCTTT
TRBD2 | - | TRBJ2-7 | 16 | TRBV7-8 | CASSSRLAGGSYEQYF | TGTGCCAGCAGCTCACGACTAGCGGGGGGGTCCTACGAGCAGTACTTC
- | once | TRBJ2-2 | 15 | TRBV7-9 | CASSPGSKGAGELFF | TGTGCCAGCAGCCCCGGTTCGAAAGGGGCCGGGGAGCTGTTTTTT
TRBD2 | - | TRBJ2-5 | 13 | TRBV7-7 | CASGLGQEETQYF | TGTGCTAGCGGACTAGGCCAGGAAGAGACCCAGTACTTC
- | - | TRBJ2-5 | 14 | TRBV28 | CASNRQQRQETQYF | TGTGCCAGCAACCGACAGCAACGTCAAGAGACCCAGTACTTC
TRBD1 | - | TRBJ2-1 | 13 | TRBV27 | CASSLGQDNEQFF | TGTGCCAGCAGTCTGGGACAGGACAATGAGCAGTTCTTC
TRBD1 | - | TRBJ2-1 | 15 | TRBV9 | CASSPRTGGMYEQFF | TGTGCCAGCAGCCCTCGGACAGGGGGTATGTATGAGCAGTTCTTC
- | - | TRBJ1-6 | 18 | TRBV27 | CASSRSTGIGAYNSPLHF | TGTGCCAGCAGTCGGTCGACAGGCATCGGGGCATATAATTCACCCCTCCACTTT
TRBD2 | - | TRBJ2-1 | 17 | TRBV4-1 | CASSQVPGLAGGGEQFF | TGCGCCAGCAGCCAGGTCCCGGGACTAGCGGGGGGGGGTGAGCAGTTCTTC
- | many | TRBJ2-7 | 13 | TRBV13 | CASTYRGSYEQYF | TGTGCCAGCACCTATCGGGGGTCCTACGAGCAGTACTTC
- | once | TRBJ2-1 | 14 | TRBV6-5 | CASSAGIPYNEQFF | TGTGCCAGCAGTGCCGGGATACCATACAATGAGCAGTTCTTC
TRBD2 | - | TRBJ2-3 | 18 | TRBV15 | CATSRDPSSGGRTDTQYF | TGTGCCACCAGCAGAGACCCGTCTAGCGGGGGGCGGACGGATACGCAGTATTTT
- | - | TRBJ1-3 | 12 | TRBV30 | CAGEGFGNTIYF | TGTGCCGGGGAGGGATTTGGAAACACCATATATTTT
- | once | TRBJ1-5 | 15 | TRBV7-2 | CASSLLSDSNQPQHF | TGTGCCAGCAGCTTGTTATCAGATAGCAATCAGCCCCAGCATTTT
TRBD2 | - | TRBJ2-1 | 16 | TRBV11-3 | CASSPGLGPTLNEQFF | TGTGCCAGCAGCCCGGGACTAGGACCTACTCTCAATGAGCAGTTCTTC
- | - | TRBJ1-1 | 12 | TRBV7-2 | CASSSRAAAAFF | TGTGCCAGCAGCTCCCGAGCGGCGGCGGCTTTCTTT
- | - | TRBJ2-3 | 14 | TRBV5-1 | CASSSSGYTDTQYF | TGCGCCAGCAGCTCCAGCGGCTACACAGATACGCAGTATTTT
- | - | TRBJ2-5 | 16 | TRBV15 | CATSREAGAGRETQYF | TGTGCCACCAGCAGAGAAGCGGGCGCGGGGAGGGAGACCCAGTACTTC
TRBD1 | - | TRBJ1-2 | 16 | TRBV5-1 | CASSMVSGTGGYGYTF | TGCGCCAGCAGCATGGTGTCTGGGACAGGGGGCTATGGCTACACCTTC
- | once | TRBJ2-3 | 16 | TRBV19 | CASSIGGRGYTDTQYF | TGTGCCAGTAGTATAGGGGGCAGGGGATACACAGATACGCAGTATTTT
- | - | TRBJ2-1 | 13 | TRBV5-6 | CASSFRQGGEQFF | TGTGCCAGCAGCTTCCGACAAGGTGGGGAGCAGTTCTTC
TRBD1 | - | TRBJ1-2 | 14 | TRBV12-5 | CASGLTGTNYGYTF | TGTGCTAGTGGCCTGACAGGGACTAACTATGGCTACACCTTC
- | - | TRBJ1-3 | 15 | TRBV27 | CASSPQGAGGNTIYF | TGTGCCAGCAGTCCCCAGGGTGCAGGTGGAAACACCATATATTTT
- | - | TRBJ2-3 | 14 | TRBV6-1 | CASSEVPSTDTQYF | TGTGCCAGCAGTGAAGTCCCTAGCACAGATACGCAGTATTTT
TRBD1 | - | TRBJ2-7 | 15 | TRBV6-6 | CASTHRGPFTYEQYF | TGTGCCAGCACCCACAGGGGGCCCTTCACCTACGAGCAGTACTTC